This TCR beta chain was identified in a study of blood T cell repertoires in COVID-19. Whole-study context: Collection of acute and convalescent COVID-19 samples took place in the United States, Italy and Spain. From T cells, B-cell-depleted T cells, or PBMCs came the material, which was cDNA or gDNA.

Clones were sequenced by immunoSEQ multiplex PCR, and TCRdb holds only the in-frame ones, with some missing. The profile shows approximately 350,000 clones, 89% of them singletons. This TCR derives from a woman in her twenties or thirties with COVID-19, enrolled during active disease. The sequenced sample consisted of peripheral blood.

The DNA for the CDR3 is TGTGCCAGTAGTCAGATCGAGGGCACCGGGGAGCTGTTTTTT. Protein sequence: CASSQIEGTGELFF. The chain recombines TRBV19 with TRBJ2-2; D may be TRBD2 (5 bases). V dropped 5 bases and J dropped 4 bases, with 11 bases sitting between them. CDR1 is LNHDA and CDR2 is SQIVND in the germline V gene (reference sequence). The CDR3 totals 14 residues. Combining the CDR3 with reference TRBV19 and TRBJ2-2 gives the whole variable domain DGGITQSPKYLFRKEGQNVTLSCEQNLNHDAMYWYRQDPGQGLRLIYYSQIVNDFQKGDIAEGYSVSREKKESFPLTVTSAQKNPTAFYLCASSQIEGTGELFFGEGSRLTVL.